This paragraph reports one T cell receptor beta chain. This sample is drawn from a study of blood T cell repertoires in COVID-19. Across the study: The United States, Italy and Spain provided the acute and convalescent COVID-19 samples. In each case, the material was cDNA or gDNA derived from T cells, B-cell-depleted T cells, or PBMCs.

In the authors' methods: For nucleated cells, counts were estimated from reference gene primer amplification. Generated by immunoSEQ multiplex PCR, the TCRdb table keeps only in-frame clones and is missing some. From that table come the V and J calls and clone size; the DNA was used to work out D and trimming. Among fewer than 200,000 clones listed, roughly 90% were seen once. Germline CDR1 reads LNHNV; CDR2 reads YYDKDF (reference sequence). This CDR3 contains 15 residues. The V end was cut by 0 bases, the J end by 7 bases, with 13 bases between. The V and J genes are TRBV15 and TRBJ1-5; maybe TRBD1 (5 bases). The sequencing input was peripheral blood. The clonotype originates from a man in his 70s with active or convalescent COVID-19. In DNA form, the CDR3 reads TGTGCCACCAGCAGAGATCCCGGGGGAAGGCAGCCCCAGCATTTT. Translation: CATSRDPGGRQPQHF. Supplemented by reference TRBV15 and TRBJ1-5, the full variable domain reads DAMVIQNPRYQVTQFGKPVTLSCSQTLNHNVMYWYQQKSSQAPKLLFHYYDKDFNNEADTPDNFQSRRPNTSFCFLDIRSPGLGDTAMYLCATSRDPGGRQPQHFGDGTRLSIL.